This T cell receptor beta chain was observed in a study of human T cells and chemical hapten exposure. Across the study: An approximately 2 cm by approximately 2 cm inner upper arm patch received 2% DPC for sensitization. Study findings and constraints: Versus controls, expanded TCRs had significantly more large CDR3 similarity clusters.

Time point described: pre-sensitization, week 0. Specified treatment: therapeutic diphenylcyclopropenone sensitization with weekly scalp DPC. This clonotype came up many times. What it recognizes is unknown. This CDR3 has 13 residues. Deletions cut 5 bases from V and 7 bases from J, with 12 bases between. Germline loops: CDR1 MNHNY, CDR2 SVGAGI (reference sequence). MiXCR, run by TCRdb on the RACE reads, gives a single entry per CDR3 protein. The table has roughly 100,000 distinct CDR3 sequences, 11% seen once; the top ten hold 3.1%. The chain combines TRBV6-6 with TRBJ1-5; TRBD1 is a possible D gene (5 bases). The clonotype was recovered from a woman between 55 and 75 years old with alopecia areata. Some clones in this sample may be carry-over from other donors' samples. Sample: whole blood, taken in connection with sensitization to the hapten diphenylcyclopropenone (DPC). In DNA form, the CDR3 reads TGTGCCAGCAGTCCCGGGACTTACCAGCCCCAGCATTTT. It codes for CASSPGTYQPQHF.